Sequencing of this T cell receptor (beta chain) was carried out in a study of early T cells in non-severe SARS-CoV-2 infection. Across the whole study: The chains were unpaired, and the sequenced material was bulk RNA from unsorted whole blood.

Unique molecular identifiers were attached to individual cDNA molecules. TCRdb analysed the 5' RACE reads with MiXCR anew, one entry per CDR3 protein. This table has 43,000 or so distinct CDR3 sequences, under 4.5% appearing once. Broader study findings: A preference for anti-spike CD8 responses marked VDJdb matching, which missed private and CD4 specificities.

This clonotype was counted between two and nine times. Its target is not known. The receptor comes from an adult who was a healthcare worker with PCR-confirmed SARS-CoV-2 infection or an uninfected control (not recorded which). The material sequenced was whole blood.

The CDR3 DNA reads as TGCAGCGCCGCGACAGGGTTGGACTCACCCCTCCACTTT. This translates into CSAATGLDSPLHF. The gene calls are TRBV29-1 and TRBJ1-6; TRBD1 agrees at 7 bases. V lost 7 bases and J lost 10; bases outside the gene matches: 10. This CDR3 has 13 residues. The germline CDR1 and CDR2 sequences are SQVTM and ANQGSEA.